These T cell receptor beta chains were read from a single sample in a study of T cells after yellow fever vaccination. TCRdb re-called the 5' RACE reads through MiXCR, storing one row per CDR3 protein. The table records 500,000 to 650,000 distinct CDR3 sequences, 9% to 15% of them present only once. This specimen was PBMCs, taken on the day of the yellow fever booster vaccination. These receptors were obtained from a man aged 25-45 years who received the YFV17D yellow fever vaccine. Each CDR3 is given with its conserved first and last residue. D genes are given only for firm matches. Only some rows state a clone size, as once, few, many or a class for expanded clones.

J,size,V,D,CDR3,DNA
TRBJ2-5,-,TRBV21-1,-,CASSIGLAGGGETQYF,TGTGCCAGCAGCATCGGACTAGCGGGAGGTGGAGAGACCCAGTACTTC
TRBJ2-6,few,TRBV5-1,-,CASSSILTGSGANVLTF,TGCGCCAGCAGCTCAATTCTTACAGGGTCGGGGGCCAACGTCCTGACTTTC
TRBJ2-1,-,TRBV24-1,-,CATSDFPNQRVHEQFF,TGTGCCACCAGTGATTTCCCCAACCAGAGGGTCCATGAGCAGTTCTTC
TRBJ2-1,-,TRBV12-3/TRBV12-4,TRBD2,CASSGIAGVEQFF,TGTGCCAGCTCTGGGATAGCGGGAGTTGAGCAGTTCTTC
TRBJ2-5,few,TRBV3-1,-,CASGTLEETQYF,TGTGCCAGCGGGACCCTAGAAGAGACCCAGTACTTC
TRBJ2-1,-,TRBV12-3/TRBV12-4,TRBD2,CASSSDGTSGNEQFF,TGTGCCAGCAGTTCCGATGGGACTAGCGGGAATGAGCAGTTCTTC
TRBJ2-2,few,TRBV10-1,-,CASSENPTGELFF,TGCGCCAGCAGTGAGAACCCCACCGGGGAGCTGTTTTTT
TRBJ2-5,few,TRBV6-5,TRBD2,CASSYDWTSGRKETQYF,TGTGCCAGCAGTTACGACTGGACTAGCGGGAGAAAAGAGACCCAGTACTTC
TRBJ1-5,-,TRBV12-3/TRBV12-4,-,CASSSRQIGPQHF,TGTGCCAGCAGTTCGCGGCAGATCGGACCCCAGCATTTT
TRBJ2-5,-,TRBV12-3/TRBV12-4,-,CASRQTGQETQYF,TGTGCCAGCAGGCAGACAGGTCAAGAGACCCAGTACTTC
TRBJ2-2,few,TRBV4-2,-,CASTQINGTYIYTGELFF,TGTGCCAGCACCCAAATTAACGGGACTTACATATACACCGGGGAGCTGTTTTTT
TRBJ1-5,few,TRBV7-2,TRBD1,CASSLALRGGGGNQPQHF,TGTGCCAGCAGCTTAGCGCTTAGGGGAGGGGGCGGCAATCAGCCCCAGCATTTT
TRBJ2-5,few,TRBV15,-,CATSRVVGGASRETQYF,TGTGCCACCAGCAGAGTGGTAGGGGGGGCTTCGAGAGAGACCCAGTACTTC
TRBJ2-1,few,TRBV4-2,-,CASSQDVSGSSYNEQFF,TGTGCCAGCAGCCAAGATGTCAGCGGAAGCTCCTACAATGAGCAGTTCTTC
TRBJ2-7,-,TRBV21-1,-,CASSKGDSGSKGYEQYF,TGTGCCAGCAGCAAAGGGGATAGCGGGAGTAAGGGCTACGAGCAGTACTTC
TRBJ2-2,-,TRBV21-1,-,CASPAQGLGTGSGELFF,TGTGCCAGCCCCGCCCAGGGACTAGGAACTGGGTCGGGGGAGCTGTTTTTT
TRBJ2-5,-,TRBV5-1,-,CASSGTPGAPQETQYF,TGCGCCAGCAGCGGGACACCAGGGGCCCCCCAAGAGACCCAGTACTTC
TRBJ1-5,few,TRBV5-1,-,CASSLAFGDNQPQHF,TGCGCCAGCAGCTTGGCCTTTGGTGACAATCAGCCCCAGCATTTT
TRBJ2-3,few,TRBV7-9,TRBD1,CASRETGVETDTQYF,TGTGCCAGCAGAGAGACAGGGGTCGAGACAGATACGCAGTATTTT
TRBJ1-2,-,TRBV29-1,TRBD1,CSVEGQYYGYTF,TGCAGCGTTGAGGGACAGTACTATGGCTACACCTTC
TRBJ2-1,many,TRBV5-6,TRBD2,CASSFRSSGRARDEQFF,TGTGCCAGCAGCTTTCGGTCTAGCGGGAGGGCCAGGGATGAGCAGTTCTTC
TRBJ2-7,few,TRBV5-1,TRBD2,CASSNSGRASYEQYF,TGCGCCAGCAGCAATAGCGGGAGGGCATCCTACGAGCAGTACTTC
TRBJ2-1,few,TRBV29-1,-,CSVGFDEQFF,TGCAGCGTGGGTTTCGATGAGCAGTTCTTC
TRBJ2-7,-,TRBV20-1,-,CSAAPGGQTYEQYF,TGCAGTGCCGCCCCCGGCGGGCAAACCTACGAGCAGTACTTC
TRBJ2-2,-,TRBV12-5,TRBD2,CASGLVLAGATGELFF,TGTGCTAGTGGTTTGGTACTAGCGGGAGCCACCGGGGAGCTGTTTTTT